This TCR beta chain is from a study of beta chain features in type 1 diabetes. Study observations and caveats: Here, the possible influence of HLA type (on TCRB rearrangement) remained unresolved. Type 1 diabetes patients had moderately but significantly shorter TCRB CDR3s in all four CD4+ subsets.

This CDR3 region has 16 residues. The germline CDR1 and CDR2 sequences are LGHNA and YNFKEQ. V lost 2 bases, J lost 0 bases, and 7 bases stayed unmatched. Reverse transcribing all isolated RNA meant expressed TCRB transcripts were sequenced. Naive, central memory and regulatory T cell samples yielded about 4 million reads on average. TCRdb's table, derived via immunoSEQ multiplex PCR, lists solely in-frame clones and lacks some. The data contain around 40,000 clones, approximately 70% of them singletons. Comments on this clone: Its antigen is not known.

The genes are TRBV4-2 and TRBJ2-7; 7 nucleotides agree with TRBD2. Specimen: Tregs from blood. The clonotype was recovered from a young woman with type 1 diabetes. The CDR3 protein is CASSQSRAGSSYEQYF. CDR3 nucleotides: TGTGCCAGCAGCCAATCCCGAGCGGGGTCCTCCTACGAGCAGTACTTC.